These 4 T cell receptor beta chains share one sample of origin, sequenced in a study of beta chain features in type 1 diabetes. Study findings and constraints: Significant though moderate, a shortening of TCRB CDR3s appeared in all four CD4+ subsets of Type 1 diabetes patients.

Expressed TCRB transcripts got sequenced, as all isolated RNA was reverse transcribed. Sequencing was performed with immunoSEQ multiplex PCR; in TCRdb, only in-frame clones are kept and a portion is missing. The sample holds a few hundred thousand clones, around an eighth seen once. No antigens are known for them. The sequenced sample consisted of naive CD4+ T cells from blood. These receptors originate from a young woman with type 1 diabetes.

This clone was observed a few times. The genes are TRBV5-6 and TRBJ2-7; no clear D. The assigned J gene may be wrong: the sequence end matches TRBJ2-5 better. The CDR3 extends over 11 amino acids. Germline V gene sequence: CDR1 SGHDT, CDR2 YYEEEE. The CDR3 reads CASSLEETQYF. The CDR3 nucleotides read TGTGCCAGCAGCTTGGAGGAGACCCAGTACTTC.

This clone showed up just a few times. The J gene is TRBJ2-1, the V gene TRBV9; the D is unclear. Germline assignment: CDR1 SGDLS and CDR2 YYNGEE. Trimming shortened V by 3 bases and J by 2 bases, and 12 bases separated the two germline ends. The CDR3 loop spans 15 amino acids. CDR3 DNA sequence: TGTGCCAGCAGCGCCCTGGCCGCGGCCTACAATGAGCAGTTCTTC. Its protein is CASSALAAAYNEQFF. Filled out from reference TRBV9 and TRBJ2-1, the complete variable domain reads DSGVTQTPKHLITATGQRVTLRCSPRSGDLSVYWYQQSLDQGLQFLIQYYNGEERAKGNILERFSAQQFPDLHSELNLSSLELGDSALYFCASSALAAAYNEQFFGPGTRLTVL.

The chain is built from TRBV30 and TRBJ1-5, with 9 bases lining up with TRBD1. CDR3 length: 13 residues. Trimming cost V 6 bases and J 5 bases; bases outside gene matches: 5. Germline CDR1 and CDR2: GTSNPN and SVGIG (reference sequence). CDR3 bases: TGTGCCTGTGCGACAGGGGGGGATCAGCCCCAGCATTTT. It is translated as CACATGGDQPQHF.

This clone was observed a handful of times. The chain joins TRBV7-2 to TRBJ1-5; 8 nucleotides agree with TRBD1. The CDR3 is 16 amino acids. Trimming removed 5 bases from V and 4 bases from J; junction bases left unmatched: 10. Looked up from germline, CDR1 is SGHTA and CDR2 is FQGNSA. This chain's CDR3 is CASSPGPGGENQPQHF. The CDR3 bases are TGTGCCAGCAGCCCCGGGCCAGGGGGCGAGAATCAGCCCCAGCATTTT.